The clone carrying this TCR beta chain was recorded a few times. Antigen: not known. Expressed TCRB transcripts were sequenced because the entire RNA isolate underwent reverse transcription. Libraries were prepared by immunoSEQ multiplex PCR; TCRdb keeps only in-frame clonotypes and omits some of them. Among tens of thousands of clones listed, 55% to 75% were seen once. Each of the CD4+ naive, central memory, regulatory and stem cell-like memory populations was sorted via CD45RO/CCR7/CD25/CD127/CD95/CD27. V was cut by 7 bases and J by 2 bases, with 19 bases left in between. The CDR3 loop spans 15 amino acids. Looked up from germline, CDR1 is SQVTM and CDR2 is ANQGSEA. These data originate in a study of beta chain features in type 1 diabetes. Across the whole study: Examination spanned 100 million to 130 million sorted cells from all samples.

The study, taken as a whole, reports: TCRB CDR3 length was moderately but significantly reduced in all four CD4+ subsets of Type 1 diabetes patients. Healthy donors had naive, central memory and Treg TCRB repertoires that appeared less similar than those seen among patients.

The sequence was obtained from a woman aged 25 to 45 with type 1 diabetes. The sample comprised stem cell memory CD4+ T cells from blood. V and J are TRBV29-1 and TRBJ2-3; D gene uncertain. Here the CDR3 DNA reads TGCAGCGCCGAGAACCTTCTAGTAATCACAGATACGCAGTATTTT. Translated, it gives CSAENLLVITDTQYF.